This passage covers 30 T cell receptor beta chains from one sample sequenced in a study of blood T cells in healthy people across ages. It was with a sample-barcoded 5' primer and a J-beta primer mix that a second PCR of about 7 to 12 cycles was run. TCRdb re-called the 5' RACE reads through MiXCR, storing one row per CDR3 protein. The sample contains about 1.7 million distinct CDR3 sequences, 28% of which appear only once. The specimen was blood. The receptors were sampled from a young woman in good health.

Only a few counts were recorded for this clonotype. CDR3 loop: CASSPDRLGYTF. In DNA, the CDR3 is TGTGCCAGCAGTCCAGACAGGTTGGGCTACACCTTC. The rearrangement uses TRBV27 and TRBJ1-2; TRBD1 might be the D (6 bases). V was cut by 5 bases and J by 8 bases, with 12 bases left in between. This CDR3 is built from 12 residues. Germline V gene sequence: CDR1 MNHEY, CDR2 SMNVEV (reference sequence).

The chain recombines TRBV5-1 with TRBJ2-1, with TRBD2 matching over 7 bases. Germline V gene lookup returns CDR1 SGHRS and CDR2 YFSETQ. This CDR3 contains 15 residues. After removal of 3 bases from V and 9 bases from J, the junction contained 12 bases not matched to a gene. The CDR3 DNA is TGCGCCAGCAGCTCCCTAGAAACTAGCGTGGGTGAGCAGTTCTTC. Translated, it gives CASSSLETSVGEQFF. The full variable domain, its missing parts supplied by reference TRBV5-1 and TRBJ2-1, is KAGVTQTPRYLIKTRGQQVTLSCSPISGHRSVSWYQQTPGQGLQFLFEYFSETQRNKGNFPGRFSGRQFSNSRSEMNVSTLELGDSALYLCASSSLETSVGEQFFGPGTRLTVL.

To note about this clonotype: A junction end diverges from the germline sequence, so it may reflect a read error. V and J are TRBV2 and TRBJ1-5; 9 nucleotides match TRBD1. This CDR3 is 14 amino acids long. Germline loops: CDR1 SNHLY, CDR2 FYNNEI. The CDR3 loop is CASSEGQGNQPRHF. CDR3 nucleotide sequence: TGTGCCAGCAGTGAGGGACAGGGAAATCAGCCCCGGCATTTT.

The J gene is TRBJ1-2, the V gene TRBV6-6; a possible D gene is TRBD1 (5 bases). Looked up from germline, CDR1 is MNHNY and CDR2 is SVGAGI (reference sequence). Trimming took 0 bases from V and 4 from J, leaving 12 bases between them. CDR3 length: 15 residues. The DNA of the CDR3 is TGTGCCAGCAGTTACTCAGGAGGGGTAGGCTATGGCTACACCTTC. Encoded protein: CASSYSGGVGYGYTF.

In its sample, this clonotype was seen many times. This chain's CDR3 is CASTRWDSQETQYF. Here the CDR3 DNA reads TGTGCCAGCACCCGCTGGGACAGTCAAGAGACCCAGTACTTC. V usage is TRBV6-1 and J usage is TRBJ2-5, with 7 bases matching TRBD1. The V segment lost 7 bases and the J segment 2 bases; nucleotides outside the gene matches: 7. Germline V gene sequence: CDR1 MNHNS, CDR2 SASEGT. The CDR3 loop spans 14 amino acids.

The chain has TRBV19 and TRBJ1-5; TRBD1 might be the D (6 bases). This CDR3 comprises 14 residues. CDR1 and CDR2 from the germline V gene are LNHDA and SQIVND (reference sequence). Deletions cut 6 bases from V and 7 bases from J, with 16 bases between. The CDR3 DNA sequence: TGTGCCAGTAGGAAGGACAGCCTGGTACAGCCCCAGCATTTT. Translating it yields CASRKDSLVQPQHF.

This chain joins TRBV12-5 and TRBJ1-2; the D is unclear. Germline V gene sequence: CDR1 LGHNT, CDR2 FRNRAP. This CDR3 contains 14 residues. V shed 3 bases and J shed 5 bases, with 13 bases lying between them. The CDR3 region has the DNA TGTGCTAGTGGTTTAACGGGTGGATGGTATGGCTACACCTTC. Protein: CASGLTGGWYGYTF.

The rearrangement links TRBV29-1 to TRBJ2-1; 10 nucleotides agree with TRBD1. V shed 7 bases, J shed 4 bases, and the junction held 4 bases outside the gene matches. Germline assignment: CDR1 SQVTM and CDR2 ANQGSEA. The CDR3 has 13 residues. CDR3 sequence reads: CSAWDRGYNEQFF. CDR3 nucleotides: TGCAGCGCCTGGGACAGGGGATACAATGAGCAGTTCTTC.

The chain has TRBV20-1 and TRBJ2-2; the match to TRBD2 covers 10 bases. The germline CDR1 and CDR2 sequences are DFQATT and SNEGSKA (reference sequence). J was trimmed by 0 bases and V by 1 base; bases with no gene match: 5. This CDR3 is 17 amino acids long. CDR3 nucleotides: TGCAGTGCTAGAGGCTCTAGCGGGGGCGCGAACACCGGGGAGCTGTTTTTT. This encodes CSARGSSGGANTGELFF.

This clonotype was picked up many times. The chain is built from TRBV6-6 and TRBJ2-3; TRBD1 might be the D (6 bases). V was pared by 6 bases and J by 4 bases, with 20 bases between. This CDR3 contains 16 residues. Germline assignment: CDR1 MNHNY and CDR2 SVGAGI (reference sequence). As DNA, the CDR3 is TGTGCCAGCAGACTAGGACAAGGACAGACGGCAGATACGCAGTATTTT. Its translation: CASRLGQGQTADTQYF.

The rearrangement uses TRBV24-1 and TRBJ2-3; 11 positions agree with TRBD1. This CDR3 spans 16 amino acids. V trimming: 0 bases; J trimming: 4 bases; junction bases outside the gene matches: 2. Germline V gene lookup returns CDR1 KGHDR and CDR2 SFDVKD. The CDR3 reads CATSDLGQGASDTQYF. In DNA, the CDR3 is TGTGCCACCAGTGATTTGGGACAGGGGGCCTCAGATACGCAGTATTTT.

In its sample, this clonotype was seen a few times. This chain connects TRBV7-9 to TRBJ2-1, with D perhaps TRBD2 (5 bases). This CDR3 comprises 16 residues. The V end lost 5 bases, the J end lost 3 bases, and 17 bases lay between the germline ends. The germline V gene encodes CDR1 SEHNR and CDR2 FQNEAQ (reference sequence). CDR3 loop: CASSPPVGADYNEQFF. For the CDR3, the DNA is TGTGCCAGCAGCCCCCCCGTGGGAGCGGACTACAATGAGCAGTTCTTC.

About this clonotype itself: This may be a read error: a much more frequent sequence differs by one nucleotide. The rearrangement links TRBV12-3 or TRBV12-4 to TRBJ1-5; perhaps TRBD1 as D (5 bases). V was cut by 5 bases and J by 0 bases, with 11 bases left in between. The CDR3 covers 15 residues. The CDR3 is CASSLPGISNQPQHF. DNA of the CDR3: TGTGCCAGCAGTCTACCAGGGATTAGCAATCAGCCCCAGCATTTT.

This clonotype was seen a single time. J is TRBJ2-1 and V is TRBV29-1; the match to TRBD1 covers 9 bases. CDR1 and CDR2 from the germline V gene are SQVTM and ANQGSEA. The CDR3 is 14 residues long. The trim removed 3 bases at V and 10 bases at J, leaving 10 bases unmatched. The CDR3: CSVEGTGTLGEQFF. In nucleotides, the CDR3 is TGCAGCGTTGAGGGGACAGGGACCCTAGGGGAGCAGTTCTTC.

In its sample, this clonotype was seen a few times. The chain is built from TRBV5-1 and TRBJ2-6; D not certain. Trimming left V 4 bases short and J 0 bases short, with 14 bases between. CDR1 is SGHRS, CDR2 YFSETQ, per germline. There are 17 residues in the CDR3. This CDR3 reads CASSGTSFSSGANVLTF. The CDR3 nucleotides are TGCGCCAGCAGCGGAACATCTTTTAGCTCTGGGGCCAACGTCCTGACTTTC.

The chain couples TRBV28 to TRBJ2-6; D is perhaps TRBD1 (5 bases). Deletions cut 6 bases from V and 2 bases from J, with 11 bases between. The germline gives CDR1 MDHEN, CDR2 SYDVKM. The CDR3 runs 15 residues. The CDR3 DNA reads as TGTGCCAGCAGACCCAGGGTCGCTGGGGCCAACGTCCTGACTTTC. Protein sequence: CASRPRVAGANVLTF.

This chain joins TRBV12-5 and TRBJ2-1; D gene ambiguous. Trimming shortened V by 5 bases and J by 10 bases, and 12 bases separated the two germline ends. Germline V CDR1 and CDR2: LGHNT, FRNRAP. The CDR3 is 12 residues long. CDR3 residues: CASGPQRWEQFF. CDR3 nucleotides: TGTGCTAGTGGTCCCCAAAGGTGGGAGCAGTTCTTC.

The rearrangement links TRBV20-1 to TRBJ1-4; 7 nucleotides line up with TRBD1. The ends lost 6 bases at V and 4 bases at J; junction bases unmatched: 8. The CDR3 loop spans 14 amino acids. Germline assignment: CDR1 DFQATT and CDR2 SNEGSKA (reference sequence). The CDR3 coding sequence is TGCAGTGCCCGAACAGGGGTTCTTAATGAAAAACTGTTTTTT. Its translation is CSARTGVLNEKLFF.

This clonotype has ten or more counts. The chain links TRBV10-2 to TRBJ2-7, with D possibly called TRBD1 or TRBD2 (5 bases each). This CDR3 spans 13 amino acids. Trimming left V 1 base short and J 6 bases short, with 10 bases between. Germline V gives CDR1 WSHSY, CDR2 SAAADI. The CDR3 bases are TGCGCCAGCAGTGAGTATGAGGGGCGCGAGCAGTACTTC. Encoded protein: CASSEYEGREQYF.

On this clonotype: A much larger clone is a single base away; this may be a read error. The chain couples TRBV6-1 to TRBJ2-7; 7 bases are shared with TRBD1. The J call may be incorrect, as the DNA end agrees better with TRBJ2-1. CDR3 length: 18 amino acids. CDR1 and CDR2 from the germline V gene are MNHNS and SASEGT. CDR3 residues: CATDPPGQFVLSSYEQFF. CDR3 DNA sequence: TGTGCCACCGACCCACCGGGACAGTTCGTTTTGAGCTCCTACGAGCAGTTCTTC.

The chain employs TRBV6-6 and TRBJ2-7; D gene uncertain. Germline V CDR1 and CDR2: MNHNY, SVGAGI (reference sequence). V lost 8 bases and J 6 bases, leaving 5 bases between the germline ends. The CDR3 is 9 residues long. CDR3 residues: CASGVEQYF. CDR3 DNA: TGTGCCAGCGGGGTCGAGCAGTACTTC.

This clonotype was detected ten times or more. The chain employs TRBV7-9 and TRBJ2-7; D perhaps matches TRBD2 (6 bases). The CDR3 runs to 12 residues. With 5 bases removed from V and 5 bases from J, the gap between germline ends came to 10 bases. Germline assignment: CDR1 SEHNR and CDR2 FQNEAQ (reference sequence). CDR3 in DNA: TGTGCCAGCAGCGTTGGGGAGGACGAGCAGTACTTC. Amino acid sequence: CASSVGEDEQYF.

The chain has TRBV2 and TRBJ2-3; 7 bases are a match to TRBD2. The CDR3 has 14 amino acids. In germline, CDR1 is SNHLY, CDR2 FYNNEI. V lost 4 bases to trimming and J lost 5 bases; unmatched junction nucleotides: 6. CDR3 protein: CASSATSAGDTQYF. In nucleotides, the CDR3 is TGTGCCAGCAGTGCAACTAGCGCGGGAGATACGCAGTATTTT.

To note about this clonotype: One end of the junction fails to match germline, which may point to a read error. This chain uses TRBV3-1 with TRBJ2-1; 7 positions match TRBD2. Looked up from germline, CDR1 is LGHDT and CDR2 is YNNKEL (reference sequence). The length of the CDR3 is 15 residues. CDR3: CASSLGLGPYNDQFF. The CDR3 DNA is TGTGCCAGCAGCCTCGGACTAGGGCCCTACAATGATCAGTTCTTC.

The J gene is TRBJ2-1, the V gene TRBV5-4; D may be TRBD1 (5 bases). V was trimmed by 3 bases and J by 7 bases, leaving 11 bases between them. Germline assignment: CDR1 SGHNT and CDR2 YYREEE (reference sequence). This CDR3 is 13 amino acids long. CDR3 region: CASSWGGGNEQFF. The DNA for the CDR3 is TGTGCCAGCAGCTGGGGCGGTGGGAATGAGCAGTTCTTC.

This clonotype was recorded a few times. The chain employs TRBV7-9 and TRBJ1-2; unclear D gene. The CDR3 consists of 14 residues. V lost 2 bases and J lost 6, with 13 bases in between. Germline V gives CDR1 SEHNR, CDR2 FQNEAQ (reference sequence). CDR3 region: CASSLSGADDGYTF. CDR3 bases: TGTGCCAGCAGCTTATCCGGAGCGGATGATGGCTACACCTTC.

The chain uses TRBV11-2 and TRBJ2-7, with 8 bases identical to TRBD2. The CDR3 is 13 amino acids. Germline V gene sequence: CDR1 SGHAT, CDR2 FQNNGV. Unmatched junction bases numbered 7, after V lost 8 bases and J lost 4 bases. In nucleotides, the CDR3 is TGTGCCAGCGGATCGGGGGGGCCTTACGAGCAGTACTTC. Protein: CASGSGGPYEQYF.

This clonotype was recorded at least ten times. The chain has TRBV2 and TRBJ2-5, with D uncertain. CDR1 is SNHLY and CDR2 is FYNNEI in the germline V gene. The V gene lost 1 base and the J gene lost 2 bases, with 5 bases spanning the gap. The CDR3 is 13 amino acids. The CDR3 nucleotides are TGTGCCAGCAGTGAAGAGGTACAAGAGACCCAGTACTTC. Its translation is CASSEEVQETQYF.

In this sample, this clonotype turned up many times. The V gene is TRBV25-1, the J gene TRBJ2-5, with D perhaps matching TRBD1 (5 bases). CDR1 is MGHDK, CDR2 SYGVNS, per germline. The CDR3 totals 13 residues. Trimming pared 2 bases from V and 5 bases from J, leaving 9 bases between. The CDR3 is CASSEPNRETQYF. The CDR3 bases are TGTGCCAGCAGTGAACCGAACAGGGAGACCCAGTACTTC.

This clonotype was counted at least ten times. CDR3 bases: TGTGCCAGCAGCTTAAGACGGGGGGCCCAGGACATTCAGTACTTC. Its translation: CASSLRRGAQDIQYF. This sequence joins TRBV7-2 and TRBJ2-4, with D tentatively TRBD2 (7 bases). With 2 bases removed from V and 8 bases from J, the gap between germline ends came to 16 bases. CDR1 is SGHTA, CDR2 FQGNSA, per germline. This CDR3 is built from 15 residues.